This T cell receptor (beta chain) was recovered during a study of post-analysis software for immune sequencing data. Study at large: Relapsing-remitting, secondary progressive and progressive-relapsing forms made up the multiple sclerosis disease courses. Study results and caveats: Strong co-clustering by F measure linked samples that shared a preparation batch. Patients had higher frequencies than controls of a handful of TRBV segments, including TRBV5-6, TRBV5-1 and TRBV20-1. People with multiple sclerosis had a significantly lower normalized Chao1 diversity than controls did.

This clonotype was counted ten times or more. Its antigen is as yet unknown. The TCR beta cDNA libraries contained unique molecular identifiers. From roughly 1 to 10 million T cells, roughly 530,000 cDNA molecules were obtained. TCRdb re-called the PCR reads through MiXCR, storing one row per CDR3 protein. The sample yields a few hundred thousand distinct CDR3 sequences, 35% to 40% seen once. V lost 3 bases and J 2 bases, leaving 7 bases between the germline ends. The CDR3 has 13 amino acids. This TCR was sampled from a girl aged 5-17 years with multiple sclerosis. The gene calls are TRBV12-3 or TRBV12-4 and TRBJ1-2; unclear D gene. The material sequenced was blood. The CDR3 nucleotides read TGTGCCAGCAGTTTTGGGCAGAACTATGGCTACACCTTC. It is translated as CASSFGQNYGYTF.